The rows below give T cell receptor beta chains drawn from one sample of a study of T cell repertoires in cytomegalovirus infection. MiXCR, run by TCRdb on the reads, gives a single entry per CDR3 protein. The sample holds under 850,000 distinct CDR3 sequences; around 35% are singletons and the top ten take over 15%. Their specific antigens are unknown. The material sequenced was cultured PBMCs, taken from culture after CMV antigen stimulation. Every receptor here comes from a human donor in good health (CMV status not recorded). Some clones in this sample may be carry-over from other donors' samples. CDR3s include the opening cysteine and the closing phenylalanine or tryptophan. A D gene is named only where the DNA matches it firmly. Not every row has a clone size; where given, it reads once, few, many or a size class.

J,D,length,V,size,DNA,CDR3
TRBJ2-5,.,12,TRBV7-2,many,TGTGCCAGCAGTTTTGTTTGGTCGACCCAGTACTTC,CASSFVWSTQYF
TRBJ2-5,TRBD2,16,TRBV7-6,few,TGTGCCAGCAGCTCGTACCCGGGACTAGTGGGAGGGACCCAGTACTTC,CASSSYPGLVGGTQYF
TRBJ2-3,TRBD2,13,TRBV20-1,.,TGCAGTGCTAGCGGGGGGAGCACAGATACGCAGTATTTT,CSASGGSTDTQYF
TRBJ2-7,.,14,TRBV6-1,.,TGTGCCAGCAGATCGCCGGGACACTCCACCGAGCAGTACTTC,CASRSPGHSTEQYF
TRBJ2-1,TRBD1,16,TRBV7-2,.,TGTGCCAGCAGCGACGGACAGGGCCTTTCCTACAATGAGCAGTTCTTC,CASSDGQGLSYNEQFF
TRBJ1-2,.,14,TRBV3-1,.,TGTGCCAGCAGCCGAAGTCAAGCTGGTGATGGCTACACCTTC,CASSRSQAGDGYTF
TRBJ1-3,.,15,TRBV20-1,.,TGCAGTGCTAGAGATTCCTCGAACTCGTTTGACACCATATATTTT,CSARDSSNSFDTIYF
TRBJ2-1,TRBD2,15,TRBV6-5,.,TGTGCCAGCAGTCCGACTAGCCCCACCTACAATGAGCAGTTCTTC,CASSPTSPTYNEQFF
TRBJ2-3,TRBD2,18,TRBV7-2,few,TGTGCCAGCAGCTTAGTCGGGACTAGCGGGAGGGCCGTAGATACGCAGTATTTT,CASSLVGTSGRAVDTQYF
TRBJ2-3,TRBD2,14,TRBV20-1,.,TGCAGTGCCCTAGCGGGGAGAACCACAGATACGCAGTATTTT,CSALAGRTTDTQYF
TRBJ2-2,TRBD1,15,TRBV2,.,TGTGCCAGCAGGGGGACAGCTCTGAACACCGGGGAGCTGTTTTTT,CASRGTALNTGELFF
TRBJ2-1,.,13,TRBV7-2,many,TGTGCCAGCAGCTTCTCAATGGCGGTCGAGCAGTTCTTC,CASSFSMAVEQFF
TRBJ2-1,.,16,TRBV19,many,TGTGCCAGTAGTATAGGCAGAGGTGGAAACTACAATGAGCAGTTCTTC,CASSIGRGGNYNEQFF
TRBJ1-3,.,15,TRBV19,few,TGTGCCAGTAGTATGGGAACGAGCTCTGGAAACACCATATATTTT,CASSMGTSSGNTIYF
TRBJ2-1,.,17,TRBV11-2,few,TGTGCCAGCAGCTTAGGAAGAGGTTTCAATTTGGACAATGAGCAGTTCTTC,CASSLGRGFNLDNEQFF
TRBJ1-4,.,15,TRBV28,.,TGTGCCAGCAGCCGTACACATGCGAGGCGTGAAAAACTGTTTTTT,CASSRTHARREKLFF
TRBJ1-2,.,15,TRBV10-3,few,TGTGCCATCAGCTCTACCGGGACAAACAGTTATGGCTACACCTTC,CAISSTGTNSYGYTF
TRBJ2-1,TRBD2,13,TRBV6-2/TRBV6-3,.,TGTGCCAGCAGTGGGGAACTAGCGGATTTCCAGTTCTTC,CASSGELADFQFF
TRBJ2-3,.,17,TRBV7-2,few,TGTGCCAGCAGCCGCTACGGAGGCGGGTTGAACACAGATACGCAGTATTTT,CASSRYGGGLNTDTQYF
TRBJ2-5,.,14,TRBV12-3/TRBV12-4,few,TGTGCCAGCACCCCAAGTCGGTACCAAGAGACCCAGTACTTC,CASTPSRYQETQYF
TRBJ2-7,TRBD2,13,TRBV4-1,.,TGCGCCAGCAGCCAAGAGTGGGGGGGCGAGCAGTACTTC,CASSQEWGGEQYF
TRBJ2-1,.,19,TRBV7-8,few,TGTGCCAGCAGCTTAGCGAGGTGGCGGCAGCGAAACTCCTACAATGAGCAGTTCTTC,CASSLARWRQRNSYNEQFF
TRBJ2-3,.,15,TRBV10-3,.,TGTGCCGTAAGCCCGGGGGCAGTGGGGTCAGATACGCAGTATTTT,CAVSPGAVGSDTQYF
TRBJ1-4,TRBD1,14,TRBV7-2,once,TGTGCCAGCAGCCAACAGGGGAGGGGCGAAAAACTGTTTTTT,CASSQQGRGEKLFF
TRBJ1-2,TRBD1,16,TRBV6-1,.,TGTGCCACCTCGCGGTCCCCCGGACAGGGGAACTATGGCTACACCTTC,CATSRSPGQGNYGYTF
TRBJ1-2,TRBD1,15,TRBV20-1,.,TGCAGTGCCCATACCAAGGGACAAGGGGGCGATGGCTACACCTTC,CSAHTKGQGGDGYTF
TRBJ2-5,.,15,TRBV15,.,TGTGCCACCACCCCCGGGTTTGGAGGACAAGAGACCCAGTACTTC,CATTPGFGGQETQYF
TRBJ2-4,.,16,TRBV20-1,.,TGCAGTGCCAACCTGGGACCAACCCTAGCCAAAAACATTCAGTACTTC,CSANLGPTLAKNIQYF
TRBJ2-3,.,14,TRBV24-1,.,TGTGCCACCAGTGACCCTCGATCGGCAGATACGCAGTATTTT,CATSDPRSADTQYF
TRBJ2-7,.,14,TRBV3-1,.,TGTGCCAGCAGCCCGGGGAAGGGAGCCTACGAGCAGTACTTC,CASSPGKGAYEQYF
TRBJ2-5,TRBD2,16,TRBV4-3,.,TGCGCCAGCAGCCAAGGGGGCGGGGGGCCGCAAGAGACCCAGTACTTC,CASSQGGGGPQETQYF
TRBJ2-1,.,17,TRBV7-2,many,TGTGCCAGCAGCTTGTATCCTTTCACCAGCTCCTACAATGAGCAGTTCTTC,CASSLYPFTSSYNEQFF
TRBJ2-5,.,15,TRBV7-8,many,TGTGCCAGCAGCTCGGTAGGACAGTCACAAGAGACCCAGTACTTC,CASSSVGQSQETQYF
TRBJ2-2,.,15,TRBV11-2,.,TGTGCCAGCAGCTTAGATATCGGGAGTCCCGGGGAGCTGTTTTTT,CASSLDIGSPGELFF
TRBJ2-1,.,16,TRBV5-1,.,TGCGCCAGCAGCTCCGGCGGGGCGGGCTCCTACAATGAGCAGTTCTTC,CASSSGGAGSYNEQFF
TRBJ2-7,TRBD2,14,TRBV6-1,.,TGTGCCAGCAGGGGGACTAGCGACCATTACGAGCAGTACTTC,CASRGTSDHYEQYF
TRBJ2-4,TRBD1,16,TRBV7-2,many,TGTGCCAGCAGCTACCTACTTGCCCAGGGGGTAAACATTCAGTACTTC,CASSYLLAQGVNIQYF
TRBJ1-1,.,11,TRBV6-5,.,TGTGCCAGCAGTCGGTGGACTGAAGCTTTCTTT,CASSRWTEAFF
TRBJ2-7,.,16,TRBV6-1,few,TGTGCCAGCAGTAAAGGACAACAGGGTCCCTTGGACGAGCAGTACTTC,CASSKGQQGPLDEQYF
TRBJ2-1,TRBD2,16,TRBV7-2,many,TGTGCCAGCAGCTTCCGACTAGCGGGAGTCTACAATGAGCAGTTCTTC,CASSFRLAGVYNEQFF
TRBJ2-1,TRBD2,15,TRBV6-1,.,TGTGCCAGCAGTGAAAGGGGGCTAGCGGGAAGTGAGCAGTTCTTC,CASSERGLAGSEQFF
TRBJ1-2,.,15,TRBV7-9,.,TGTGCCAGCAGCTCAATTTGGGGGGCTGACTATGGCTACACCTTC,CASSSIWGADYGYTF
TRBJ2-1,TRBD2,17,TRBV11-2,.,TGTGCCAGCAGCTTAGACTCGAGGGCTAGCGGGTACAATGAGCAGTTCTTC,CASSLDSRASGYNEQFF
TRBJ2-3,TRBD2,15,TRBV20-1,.,TGCAGTGCACGACTAGCGGGGGGGGGGGGGGGGACGCAGTATTTT,CSARLAGGGGGTQYF
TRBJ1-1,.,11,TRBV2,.,TGTGCCAGCAGCCTTAATGTTGAAGCTTTCTTT,CASSLNVEAFF
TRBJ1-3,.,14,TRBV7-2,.,TGTGCCAGCAGCCGGGGAGGGACCGGAAACACCATATATTTT,CASSRGGTGNTIYF
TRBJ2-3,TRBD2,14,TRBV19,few,TGTGCCAGTAGAATAGGACTAGACGCAGATACGCAGTATTTT,CASRIGLDADTQYF
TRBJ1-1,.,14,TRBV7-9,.,TGTGCCAGCAGCTCACAGGGTGTGGGCACTGAAGCTTTCTTT,CASSSQGVGTEAFF